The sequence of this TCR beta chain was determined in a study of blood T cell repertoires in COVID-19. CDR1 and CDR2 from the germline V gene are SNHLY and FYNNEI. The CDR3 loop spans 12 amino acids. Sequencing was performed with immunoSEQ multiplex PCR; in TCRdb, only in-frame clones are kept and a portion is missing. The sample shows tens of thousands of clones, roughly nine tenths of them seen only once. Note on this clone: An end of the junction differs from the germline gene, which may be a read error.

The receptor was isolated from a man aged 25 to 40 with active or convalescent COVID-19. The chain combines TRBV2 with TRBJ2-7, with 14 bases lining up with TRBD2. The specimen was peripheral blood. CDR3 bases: TGTGCCAGCAGGGGACTAGCGGGGGAGCCGCTATTC. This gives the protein CASRGLAGEPLF.